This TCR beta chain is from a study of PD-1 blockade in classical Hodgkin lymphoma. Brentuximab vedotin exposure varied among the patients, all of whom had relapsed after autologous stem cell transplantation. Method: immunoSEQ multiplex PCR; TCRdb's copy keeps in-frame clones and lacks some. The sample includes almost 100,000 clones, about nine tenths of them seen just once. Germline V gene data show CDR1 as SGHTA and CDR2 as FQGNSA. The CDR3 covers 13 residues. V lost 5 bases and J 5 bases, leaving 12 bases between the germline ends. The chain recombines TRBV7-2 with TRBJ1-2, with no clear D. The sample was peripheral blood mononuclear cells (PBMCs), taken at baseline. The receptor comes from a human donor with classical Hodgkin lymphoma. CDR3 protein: CASSLDVGYGYTF. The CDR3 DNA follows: TGTGCCAGCAGCCTGGACGTAGGGTATGGCTACACCTTC.